This T cell receptor (beta chain) was profiled in a study of graft-versus-host responses after intestinal transplantation. V trimming: 5 bases; J trimming: 7 bases; junction bases outside the gene matches: 7. The length of the CDR3 is 13 residues. Germline CDR1 LNHDA, CDR2 SQIVND (reference sequence). Study-wide findings and caveats: Graft-versus-host to host-versus-graft clonal ratios in allografts were high in patients with graft-donor T cell macrochimerism. Circulating GvH clones peaking coincided with falling HvG clones soon after transplant.

The repertoire was sequenced with immunoSEQ multiplex PCR; TCRdb's copy has only in-frame clones and lacks some. The sample consists of roughly 100,000 clones, more than 85% of them appearing once. Note on this clone: Its cognate antigen is unknown.

Sample: unstimulated CD8+ T cells sorted from spleen or lymph node cells, taken before intestinal transplant. The chain is built from TRBV19 and TRBJ1-1, with 7 nucleotides matching TRBD1. The sequence was obtained from a human donor who received an intestinal transplant. Written as DNA, the CDR3 is TGTGCCAGTAGTTTACAGGGGCAGAATGAAGCTTTCTTT. Residues: CASSLQGQNEAFF.